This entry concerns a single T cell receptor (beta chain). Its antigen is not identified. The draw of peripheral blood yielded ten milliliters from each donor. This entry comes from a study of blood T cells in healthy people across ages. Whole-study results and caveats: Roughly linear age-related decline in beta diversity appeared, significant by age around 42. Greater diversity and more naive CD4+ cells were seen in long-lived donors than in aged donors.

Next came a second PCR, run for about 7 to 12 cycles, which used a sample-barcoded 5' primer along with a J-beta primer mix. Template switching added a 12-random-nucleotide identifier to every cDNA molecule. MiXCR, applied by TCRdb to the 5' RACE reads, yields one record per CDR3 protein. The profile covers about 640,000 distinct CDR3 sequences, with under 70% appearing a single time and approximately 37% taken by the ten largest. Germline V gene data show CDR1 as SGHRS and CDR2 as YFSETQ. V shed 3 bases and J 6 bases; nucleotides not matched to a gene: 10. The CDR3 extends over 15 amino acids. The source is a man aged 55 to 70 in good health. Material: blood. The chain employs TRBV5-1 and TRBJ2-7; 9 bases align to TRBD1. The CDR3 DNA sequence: TGCGCCAGCAGCTCAGGGACAGGGTTTTCTAGCGAGCAGTACTTC. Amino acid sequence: CASSSGTGFSSEQYF.